These T cell receptor beta chains were read from a single sample in a study of OX40 agonist ivuxolimab in advanced cancers. Method: immunoSEQ multiplex PCR; TCRdb's copy keeps in-frame clones and lacks some. The sample carries more than 30,000 clones, around 85% recorded once. Material: CD4+ or CD8+ T cells sorted from blood, obtained in a trial of the OX40 agonist ivuxolimab. These receptors were obtained from an adult with an advanced solid tumor such as melanoma, head and neck, liver or kidney cancer. Both conserved end residues are part of each CDR3. The D gene is left open where the match is weak. Clone size is not always given. Where it is, it says once, few, many or a class for expanded clones.

DNA | CDR3 | J | size | D | V
TGTGCTAGCAGCTCCCGGACAGGGAGCAATCAGCCCCAGCATTTT | CASSSRTGSNQPQHF | TRBJ1-5 | - | TRBD1 | TRBV7-9
TGTGCCTGGAGTGTCTCTGGGGCCAACGTCCTGACTTTC | CAWSVSGANVLTF | TRBJ2-6 | - | - | TRBV30
TGCGCCAGCAGCTTGACGGCTAGCGGGCTCGGGTTCTTC | CASSLTASGLGFF | TRBJ2-1 | - | TRBD2 | TRBV5-1
TGCGCCAGCAGCCCGGCAGGGGTTGCTTACGAGCAGTACTTC | CASSPAGVAYEQYF | TRBJ2-7 | - | - | TRBV4-1
TGTGCCAGCAGTTTGGGAGGGGAGAAAGGAAAACTGTTTTTT | CASSLGGEKGKLFF | TRBJ1-4 | - | - | TRBV28
TGTGCCAGCAGCTTAGAGGACAGGGGCTGGGGGACTGAAGCTTTCTTT | CASSLEDRGWGTEAFF | TRBJ1-1 | - | TRBD1 | TRBV7-2
TGTGCCAGCTCACAGGGGTTGGATTACTACGAGCAGTACTTC | CASSQGLDYYEQYF | TRBJ2-7 | - | - | TRBV18
TGTGCCAGCAGCCTCATGAGGGGGAATGAGCAGTTCTTC | CASSLMRGNEQFF | TRBJ2-1 | - | - | TRBV6-5
TGTGCCAGCAAGTCCGGGACAGGGGGCTCCTACGAGCAGTACTTC | CASKSGTGGSYEQYF | TRBJ2-7 | - | TRBD1 | TRBV2
TGTGCCAGCAGCTCGGGACAGCACTATGGCTACACCTTC | CASSSGQHYGYTF | TRBJ1-2 | - | TRBD1 | TRBV7-4
TGTGCCAGCAGCCCAGGGACAGGGGGTACAGATACGCAGTATTTT | CASSPGTGGTDTQYF | TRBJ2-3 | - | TRBD1 | TRBV5-5
TGTGCCAGCAGCTTGGAGGGACAGGGGGCAGGGGAGACCCAGTACTTC | CASSLEGQGAGETQYF | TRBJ2-5 | - | TRBD1 | TRBV5-6
TGTGCCAGCAGCGTAGGTCCACTAAGCAATCAGCCCCAGCATTTT | CASSVGPLSNQPQHF | TRBJ1-5 | - | - | TRBV21-1
TGTGCCAGCAGCCAGACGGGGGATATAGTGGGCTACACCTTC | CASSQTGDIVGYTF | TRBJ1-2 | - | - | TRBV5-6
TGTGCCAGCAGTAACAACAGGGGAGTTGAAAAACTGTTTTTT | CASSNNRGVEKLFF | TRBJ1-4 | - | TRBD1 | TRBV2
TGCAGCGTTGACGGGCAGGGGTTTACAGATACGCAGTATTTT | CSVDGQGFTDTQYF | TRBJ2-3 | - | - | TRBV29-1
TGTGCCAGCAGTTTTGGGACTAGAGGAGAGACCCAGTACTTC | CASSFGTRGETQYF | TRBJ2-5 | - | TRBD2 | TRBV27
TGTGCCAGCAGTGACAGGAGCTACTATGGCTACACCTTC | CASSDRSYYGYTF | TRBJ1-2 | - | - | TRBV27
TGTGCCAGCAGGGGGCCGGCCTACGAGCAGTACTTC | CASRGPAYEQYF | TRBJ2-7 | - | - | TRBV6-1
TGTGCCAGCAGCTCTAGCGGGGGGGCGAGAGATACGCAGTATTTT | CASSSSGGARDTQYF | TRBJ2-3 | few | TRBD2 | TRBV7-3
TGTGCCAGCACAGGGTTTGGCATAGGTGAGGTCGGTCAGCCCCAGCATTTT | CASTGFGIGEVGQPQHF | TRBJ1-5 | - | - | TRBV28
TGTGCCAGTAGTTTTCCGACAGGGCTCAGCAATCAGCCCCAGCATTTT | CASSFPTGLSNQPQHF | TRBJ1-5 | - | TRBD1 | TRBV19
TGTGCCAGCAGCCCTCAAGCTTTCTTT | CASSPQAFF | TRBJ1-1 | - | - | TRBV9
TGTGCCAGCAGTGAGCGGAGATCCGATCAGCCCCAGCATTTT | CASSERRSDQPQHF | TRBJ1-5 | - | - | TRBV2
TGTGCCAGCAGCTCCGAGGGGATTAGACAAGAAGCTTTCTTT | CASSSEGIRQEAFF | TRBJ1-1 | - | - | TRBV7-6
TGTGCCAGTAGTTTACGGAGTAATGAGCAGTTCTTC | CASSLRSNEQFF | TRBJ2-1 | - | - | TRBV19
TGCGCCAGCAGCCGGTGGACAGGAGAAATGGGTGGCTACACCTTC | CASSRWTGEMGGYTF | TRBJ1-2 | - | TRBD1 | TRBV4-1
TGTGCCAGCAGTGGGACAGGGGGCAATCAGCCCCAGCATTTT | CASSGTGGNQPQHF | TRBJ1-5 | - | TRBD1 | TRBV2
TGTGCCGGCGGGTTCGGACAGAGCTACGAGCAGTACTTC | CAGGFGQSYEQYF | TRBJ2-7 | - | - | TRBV7-2
TGTGCCAGCAGCCCGGACAGGGGCCACGAGCAGTACTTC | CASSPDRGHEQYF | TRBJ2-7 | - | TRBD1 | TRBV11-2
TGTGCCAGCAGTTACGCGACAGGGGAGAACACTGAAGCTTTCTTT | CASSYATGENTEAFF | TRBJ1-1 | once | TRBD1 | TRBV6-5
TGTGCCAGTCGGGTGCGGAGACAGGGGGCGGACGTTAACTATGGCTACACCTTC | CASRVRRQGADVNYGYTF | TRBJ1-2 | - | TRBD1 | TRBV19
TGTGCCTGGAGTGTCGGCACAGGGGCCGGAAACACCATATATTTT | CAWSVGTGAGNTIYF | TRBJ1-3 | - | TRBD1 | TRBV30
TGTGCCAGCAGTTTCCCGGCTAGCGGGGGGGCGGACCAAGAGACCCAGTACTTC | CASSFPASGGADQETQYF | TRBJ2-5 | - | TRBD2 | TRBV28
TGCGCCAGCAGCTTGGGGGCAGATAATGGCTACACCTTC | CASSLGADNGYTF | TRBJ1-2 | - | - | TRBV5-1
TGTGCCAGCTCACAACAGGCCATCTCTGGAAACACCATATATTTT | CASSQQAISGNTIYF | TRBJ1-3 | - | - | TRBV18
TGCGCCAGCAGCATAACCGGGACAGTGAACACTGAAGCTTTCTTT | CASSITGTVNTEAFF | TRBJ1-1 | medium-sized | TRBD1 | TRBV5-1
TGCGCCAGCAGCCCCCGCCTTGGTCAGGAGCTGAACACTGAAGCTTTCTTT | CASSPRLGQELNTEAFF | TRBJ1-1 | once | - | TRBV4-1
TGCGCCAGCAGCCCTCTTGAGAGCATTCAGCCCCAGCATTTT | CASSPLESIQPQHF | TRBJ1-5 | - | - | TRBV4-1
TGTGCCAGCAGTCGTGGTGGGGATGAAGCTTTCTTT | CASSRGGDEAFF | TRBJ1-1 | - | - | TRBV9
TGTGCCAACACCGGACAGTACACAGATACGCAGTATTTT | CANTGQYTDTQYF | TRBJ2-3 | - | - | TRBV7-2
TGTGCCAGCAGCCCAGGCGATTCTACTGGGGCCAACGTCCTGACTTTC | CASSPGDSTGANVLTF | TRBJ2-6 | - | - | TRBV11-2
TGCGCCAGCAGCTTAACCACCGGGACAGGGAACTCTGGGGCCAACGTCCTGACTTTC | CASSLTTGTGNSGANVLTF | TRBJ2-6 | - | TRBD1 | TRBV5-1
TGTGCCAGCAGCTTGGGGGCGCTGACGTGGGCCGAGCAGTACTTC | CASSLGALTWAEQYF | TRBJ2-7 | - | - | TRBV5-6
TGTGCCAGCAGCCATCCCCGGACGGGGGACATTCAGTACTTC | CASSHPRTGDIQYF | TRBJ2-4 | - | - | TRBV14